The TCR beta chain described here comes from a study of Ad26.COV2.S vaccination and SARS-CoV-2 variants. TCRdb's table, derived via immunoSEQ multiplex PCR, lists solely in-frame clones and lacks some. The repertoire includes under 150,000 clones, more than 80% of them detected once, and less than 6% sits in the top ten. CDR1 and CDR2 from the germline V gene are MNHEY and SMNVEV (reference sequence). This CDR3 comprises 15 residues. V lost 5 bases to trimming and J lost 3 bases; unmatched junction nucleotides: 6. General study points: Vaccinees showed greater spike-specific TCR breadth than placebo recipients. It was found that vaccine and placebo recipients had similar non-spike TCR breadth. Substantial post-vaccination breadth of spike-specific CD8+ and CD4+ T cell responses was reported. Responses of T cells in total may have been underestimated by the TCR breadth and depth analyses.

This clone was counted a few times. What it recognizes is unknown. The sample consisted of peripheral blood, taken after recovery from COVID-19. The origin of this receptor is a human donor who had recovered from COVID-19. The chain joins TRBV27 to TRBJ2-1, with 8 bases matching TRBD1. CDR3 region: CASSRSGGFYNEQFF. The CDR3, as DNA: TGTGCCAGCAGTAGATCAGGGGGCTTCTACAATGAGCAGTTCTTC.